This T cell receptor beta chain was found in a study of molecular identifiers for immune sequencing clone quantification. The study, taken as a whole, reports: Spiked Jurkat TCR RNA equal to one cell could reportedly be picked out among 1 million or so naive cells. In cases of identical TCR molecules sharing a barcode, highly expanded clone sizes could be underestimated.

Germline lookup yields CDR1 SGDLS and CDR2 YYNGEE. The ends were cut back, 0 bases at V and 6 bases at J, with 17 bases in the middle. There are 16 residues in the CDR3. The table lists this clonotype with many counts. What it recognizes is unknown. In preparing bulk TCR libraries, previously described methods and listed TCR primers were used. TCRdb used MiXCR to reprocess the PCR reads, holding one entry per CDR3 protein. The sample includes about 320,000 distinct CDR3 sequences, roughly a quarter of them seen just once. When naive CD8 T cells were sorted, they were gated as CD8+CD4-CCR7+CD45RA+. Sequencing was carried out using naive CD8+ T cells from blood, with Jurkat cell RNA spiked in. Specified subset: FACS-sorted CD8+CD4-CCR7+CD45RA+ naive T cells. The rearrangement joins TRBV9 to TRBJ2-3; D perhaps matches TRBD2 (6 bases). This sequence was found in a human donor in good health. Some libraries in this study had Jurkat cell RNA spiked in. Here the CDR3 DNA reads TGTGCCAGCAGCGTAGCTTCGCGGGGAGATCTCGATACGCAGTATTTT. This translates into CASSVASRGDLDTQYF.